Sequencing of this T cell receptor (beta chain) was carried out in a study of T cell changes during pregnancy in multiple sclerosis. Method: immunoSEQ multiplex PCR; TCRdb's copy keeps in-frame clones and lacks some. The sample gives fewer than 45,000 clones, approximately 89% of which show up once; about 0.72% is in the top ten. Germline V lookup: CDR1 MDHEN, CDR2 SYDVKM. The CDR3 is made up of 13 amino acids. V shed 11 bases, J shed 0 bases, and the junction held 5 bases outside the gene matches. Sequenced here: CD4+ T cells from peripheral blood mononuclear cells, sampled after pregnancy. The chain has TRBV28 and TRBJ1-1; TRBD1 agrees at 8 bases. This sequence was found in a female donor in good health, enrolled as a control in a pregnancy study. The CDR3 reads CAGQTGVNTEAFF. The CDR3 nucleotides read TGTGCCGGCCAGACAGGGGTGAACACTGAAGCTTTCTTT.